This T cell receptor beta chain was sequenced during a study of CD8+ T cells in alopecia areata. Sample treatment: oral pan-JAK inhibitor, 5-10 mg twice daily. Study findings and constraints: Scalp clonality decreased significantly with tofacitinib, and so did expanded CD8+ clones among the top 100.

cDNA serving as the sequencing template came from extracted, reverse transcribed RNA. Profiled with immunoSEQ multiplex PCR; TCRdb holds only in-frame clones, not every one. The table includes about 200,000 clones, 50% to 60% detected once. With 7 bases removed from V and 1 base from J, the gap between germline ends came to 10 bases. This CDR3 region has 13 residues. Germline values: CDR1 SNHLY, CDR2 FYNNEI. On this clone itself: Its antigen is unknown.

This receptor was taken from a human donor with alopecia areata. The specimen comprised CD4+ T cells sorted from blood, sampled at week 4, from a patient treated with tofacitinib. The chain has TRBV2 and TRBJ1-1; maybe TRBD1 (6 bases). The CDR3 DNA follows: TGTGCCAGCACCTTGGACAGGAACACTGAAGCTTTCTTT. Translating gives CASTLDRNTEAFF.